This TCR beta chain was retrieved from a study of shared clonotypes between healthy human individuals. Cells designated naive CD8 were CD45RO-negative and were positively selected for CCR7, with terminally differentiated effector memory CD45RA+ cells excluded. Profiled with immunoSEQ multiplex PCR; TCRdb holds only in-frame clones, not every one. The sample comprises millions of clones, over 85% of which are singletons, and 0.9% to 1.3% rests with the top ten. The sequenced material came from naive CD8+ T cells sorted from blood. This sequence was found in a man younger than 30 in good health.

CDR3 protein: CASSTGQHNTEAFF. The CDR3 DNA follows: TGTGCCAGCAGTACAGGACAACACAACACTGAAGCTTTCTTT. The chain combines TRBV6-5 with TRBJ1-1, with a tentative D call TRBD1 (5 bases). CDR1 is MNHEY, CDR2 SVGAGI, per germline. Trimming stripped 5 bases from V and 2 bases from J, with 12 bases between. The length of the CDR3 is 14 residues.